The 2 T cell receptor beta chains reported below all come from one sample, sequenced in a study of somatic mutations in cytotoxic T cells in rheumatoid arthritis. Profiled with immunoSEQ multiplex PCR; TCRdb holds only in-frame clones, not every one. The table lists 5,000 to 6,000 clones, almost 80% of them singletons. Sequenced input: CD8+ T cells sorted from blood. The receptors were sampled from an adult with rheumatoid arthritis.

The CDR3 region has the DNA TGTGCCAGCACCCCGTATAAGACTAGCGGGGGTTTAGATACGCAGTATTTT. Amino acid sequence: CASTPYKTSGGLDTQYF. This sequence joins TRBV9 and TRBJ2-3; 12 nucleotides line up with TRBD2. The CDR3 sequence is 17 residues long. Germline assignment: CDR1 SGDLS and CDR2 YYNGEE. The trim removed 6 bases at V and 5 bases at J, leaving 13 bases unmatched.

The chain is built from TRBV7-9 and TRBJ2-2, with 11 bases identical to TRBD2. With V trimmed by 5 bases and J by 6 bases, 5 bases remained unmatched. CDR1 and CDR2 (germline): SEHNR, FQNEAQ (reference sequence). CDR3 length: 15 residues. The CDR3 region has the DNA TGTGCCAGCAGCCCCTTAGCGGGGGGGCCCGGGGAGCTGTTTTTT. It codes for CASSPLAGGPGELFF.